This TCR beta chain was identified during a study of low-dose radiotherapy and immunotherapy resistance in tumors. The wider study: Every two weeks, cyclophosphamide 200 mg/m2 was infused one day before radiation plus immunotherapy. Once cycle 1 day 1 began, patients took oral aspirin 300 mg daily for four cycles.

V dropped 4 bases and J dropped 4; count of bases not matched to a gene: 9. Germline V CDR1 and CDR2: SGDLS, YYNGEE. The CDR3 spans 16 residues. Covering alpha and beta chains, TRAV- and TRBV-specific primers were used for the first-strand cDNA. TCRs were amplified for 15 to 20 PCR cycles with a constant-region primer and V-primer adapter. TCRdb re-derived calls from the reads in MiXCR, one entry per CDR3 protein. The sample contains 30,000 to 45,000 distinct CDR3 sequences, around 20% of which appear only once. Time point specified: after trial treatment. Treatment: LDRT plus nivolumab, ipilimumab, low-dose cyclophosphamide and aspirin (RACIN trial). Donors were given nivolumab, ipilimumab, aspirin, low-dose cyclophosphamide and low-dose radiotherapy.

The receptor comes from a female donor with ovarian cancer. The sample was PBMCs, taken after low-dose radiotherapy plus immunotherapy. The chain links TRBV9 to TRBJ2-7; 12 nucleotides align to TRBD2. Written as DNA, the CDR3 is TGTGCCAGCAGCCCGGCGGGTCTAGCGGGAGGGTACGAGCAGTACTTC. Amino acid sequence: CASSPAGLAGGYEQYF.